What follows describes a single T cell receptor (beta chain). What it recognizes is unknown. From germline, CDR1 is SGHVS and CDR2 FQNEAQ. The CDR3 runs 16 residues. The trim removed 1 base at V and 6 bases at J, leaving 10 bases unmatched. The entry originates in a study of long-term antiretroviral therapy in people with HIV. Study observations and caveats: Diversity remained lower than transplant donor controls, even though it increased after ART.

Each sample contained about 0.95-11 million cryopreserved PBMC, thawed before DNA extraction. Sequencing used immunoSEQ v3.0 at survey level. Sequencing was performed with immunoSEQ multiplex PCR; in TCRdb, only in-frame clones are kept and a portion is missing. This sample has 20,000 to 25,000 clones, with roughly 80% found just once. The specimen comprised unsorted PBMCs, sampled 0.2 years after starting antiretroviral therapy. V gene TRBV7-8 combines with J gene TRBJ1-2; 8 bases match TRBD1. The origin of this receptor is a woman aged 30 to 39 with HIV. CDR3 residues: CASSLDGRGRPHGYTF. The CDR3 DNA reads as TGTGCCAGCAGCTTAGACGGCAGGGGGCGCCCCCATGGCTACACCTTC.